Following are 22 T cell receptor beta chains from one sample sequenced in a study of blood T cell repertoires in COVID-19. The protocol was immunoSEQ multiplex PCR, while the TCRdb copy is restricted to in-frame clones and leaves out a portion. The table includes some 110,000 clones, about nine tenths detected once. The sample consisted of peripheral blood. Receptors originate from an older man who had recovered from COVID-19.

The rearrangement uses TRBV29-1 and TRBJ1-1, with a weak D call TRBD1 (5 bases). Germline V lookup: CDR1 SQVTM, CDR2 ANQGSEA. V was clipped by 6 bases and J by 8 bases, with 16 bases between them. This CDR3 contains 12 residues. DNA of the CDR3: TGCAGCGTCCTCGGGGGGTGGATGGAAGCTTTCTTT. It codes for CSVLGGWMEAFF.

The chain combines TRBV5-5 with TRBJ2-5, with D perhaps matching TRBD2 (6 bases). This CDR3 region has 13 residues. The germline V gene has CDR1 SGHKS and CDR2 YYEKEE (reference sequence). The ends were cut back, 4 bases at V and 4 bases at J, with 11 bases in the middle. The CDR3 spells CASSRASAETQYF. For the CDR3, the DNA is TGTGCCAGCAGCCGGGCTAGCGCAGAGACCCAGTACTTC.

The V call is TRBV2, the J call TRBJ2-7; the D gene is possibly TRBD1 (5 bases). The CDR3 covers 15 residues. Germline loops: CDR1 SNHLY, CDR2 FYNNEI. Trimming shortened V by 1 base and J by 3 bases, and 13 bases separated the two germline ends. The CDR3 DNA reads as TGTGCCAGCAGTGAAGTTGGGGCTGGTGGCTACGAGCAGTACTTC. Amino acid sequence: CASSEVGAGGYEQYF.

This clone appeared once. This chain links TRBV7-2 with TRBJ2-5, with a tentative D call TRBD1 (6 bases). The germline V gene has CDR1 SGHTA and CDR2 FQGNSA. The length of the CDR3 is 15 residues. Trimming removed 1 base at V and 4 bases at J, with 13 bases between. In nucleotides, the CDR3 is TGTGCCAGCAGCTTAGGGGGTCAGGGGAGAGAGACCCAGTACTTC. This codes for CASSLGGQGRETQYF.

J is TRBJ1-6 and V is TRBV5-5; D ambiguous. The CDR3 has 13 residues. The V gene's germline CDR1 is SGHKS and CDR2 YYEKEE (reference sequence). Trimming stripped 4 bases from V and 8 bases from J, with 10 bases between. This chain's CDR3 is CASSSTPDSPLHF. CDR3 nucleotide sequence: TGTGCCAGCAGCAGCACCCCGGATTCACCCCTCCACTTT.

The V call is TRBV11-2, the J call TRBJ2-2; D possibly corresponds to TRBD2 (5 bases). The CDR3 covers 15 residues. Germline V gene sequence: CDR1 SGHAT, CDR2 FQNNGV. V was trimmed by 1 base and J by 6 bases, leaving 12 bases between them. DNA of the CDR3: TGTGCCAGCAGCTTAGGAGCCCTCGGGGCCGGGGAGCTGTTTTTT. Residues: CASSLGALGAGELFF.

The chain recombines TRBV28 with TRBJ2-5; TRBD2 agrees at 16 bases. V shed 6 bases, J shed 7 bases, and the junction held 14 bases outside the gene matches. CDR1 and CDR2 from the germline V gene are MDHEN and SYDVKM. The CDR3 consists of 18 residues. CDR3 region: CASRKIPGLAGGVATQYF. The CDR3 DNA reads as TGTGCCAGCAGGAAAATACCGGGACTAGCGGGAGGGGTCGCGACCCAGTACTTC.

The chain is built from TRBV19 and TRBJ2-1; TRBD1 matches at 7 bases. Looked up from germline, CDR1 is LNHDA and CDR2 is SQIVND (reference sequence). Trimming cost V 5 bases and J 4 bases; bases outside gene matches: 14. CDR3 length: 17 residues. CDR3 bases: TGTGCCAGTAGTCCGGCCACACAGGGGCTTCCTTACAATGAGCAGTTCTTC. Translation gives CASSPATQGLPYNEQFF.

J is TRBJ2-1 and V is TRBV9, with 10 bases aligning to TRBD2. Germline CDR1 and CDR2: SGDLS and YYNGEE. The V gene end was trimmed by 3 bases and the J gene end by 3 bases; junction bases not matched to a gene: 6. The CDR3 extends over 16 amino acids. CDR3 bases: TGTGCCAGCAGCGAAAGCGGGGGGGGTCTCTACAATGAGCAGTTCTTC. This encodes CASSESGGGLYNEQFF.

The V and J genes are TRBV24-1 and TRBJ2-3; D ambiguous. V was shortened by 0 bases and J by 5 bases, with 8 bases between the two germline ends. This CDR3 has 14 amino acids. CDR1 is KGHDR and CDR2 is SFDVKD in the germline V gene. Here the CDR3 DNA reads TGTGCCACCAGTGATTTGCAGCGAGGAGATACGCAGTATTTT. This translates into CATSDLQRGDTQYF.

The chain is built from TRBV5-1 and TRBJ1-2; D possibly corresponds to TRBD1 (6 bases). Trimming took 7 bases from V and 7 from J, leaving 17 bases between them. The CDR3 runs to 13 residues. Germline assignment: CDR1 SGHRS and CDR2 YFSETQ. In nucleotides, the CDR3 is TGCGCCAGCGAGGGGGGGCAAGGAGGTGGCTACACCTTC. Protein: CASEGGQGGGYTF. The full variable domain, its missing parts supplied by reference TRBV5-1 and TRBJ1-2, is KAGVTQTPRYLIKTRGQQVTLSCSPISGHRSVSWYQQTPGQGLQFLFEYFSETQRNKGNFPGRFSGRQFSNSRSEMNVSTLELGDSALYLCASEGGQGGGYTFGSGTRLTVV.

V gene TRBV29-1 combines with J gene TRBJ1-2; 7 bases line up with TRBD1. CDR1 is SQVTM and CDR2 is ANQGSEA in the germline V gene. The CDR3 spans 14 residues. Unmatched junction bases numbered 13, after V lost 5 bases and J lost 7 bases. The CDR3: CSVRVGQRSGGYTF. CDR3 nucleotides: TGCAGCGTTAGGGTGGGACAGCGATCGGGTGGCTACACCTTC.

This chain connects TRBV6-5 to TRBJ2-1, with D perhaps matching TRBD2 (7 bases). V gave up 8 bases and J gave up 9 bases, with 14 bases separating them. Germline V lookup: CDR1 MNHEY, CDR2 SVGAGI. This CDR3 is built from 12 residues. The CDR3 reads CASEKRGGEQFF. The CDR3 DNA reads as TGTGCCAGCGAAAAGAGGGGGGGTGAGCAGTTCTTC.

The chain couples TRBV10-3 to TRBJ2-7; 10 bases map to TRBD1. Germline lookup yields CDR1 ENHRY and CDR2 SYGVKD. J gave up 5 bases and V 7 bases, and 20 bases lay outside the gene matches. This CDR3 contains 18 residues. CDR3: CAITGTVIRDRGNNEQYF. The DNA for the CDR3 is TGTGCCATCACCGGGACCGTTATCCGGGACAGGGGTAACAACGAGCAGTACTTC.

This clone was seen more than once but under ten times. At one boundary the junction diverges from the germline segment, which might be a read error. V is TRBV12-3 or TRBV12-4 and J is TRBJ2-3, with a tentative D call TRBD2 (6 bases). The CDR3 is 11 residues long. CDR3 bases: TGTGCCAGCAGTTCGAGGATCGGAGGGGCTTTT. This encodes CASSSRIGGAF.

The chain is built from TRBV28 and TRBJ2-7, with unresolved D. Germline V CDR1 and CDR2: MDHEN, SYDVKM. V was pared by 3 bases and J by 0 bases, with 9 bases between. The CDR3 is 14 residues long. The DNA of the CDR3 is TGTGCCAGCAGTTTTAAAACTAACTCCTACGAGCAGTACTTC. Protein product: CASSFKTNSYEQYF.

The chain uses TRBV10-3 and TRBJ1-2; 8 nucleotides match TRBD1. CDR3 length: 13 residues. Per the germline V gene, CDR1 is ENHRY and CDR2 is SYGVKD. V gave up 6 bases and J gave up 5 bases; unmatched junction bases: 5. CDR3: CAIRTHRGYGYTF. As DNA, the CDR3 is TGTGCCATCAGAACCCACAGGGGGTATGGCTACACCTTC.

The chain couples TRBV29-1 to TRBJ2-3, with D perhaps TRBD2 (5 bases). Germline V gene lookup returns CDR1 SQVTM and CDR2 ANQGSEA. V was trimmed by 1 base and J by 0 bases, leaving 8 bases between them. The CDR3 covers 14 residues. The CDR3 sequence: CSVEAGTSTDTQYF. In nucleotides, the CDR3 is TGCAGCGTTGAAGCGGGAACCAGCACAGATACGCAGTATTTT.

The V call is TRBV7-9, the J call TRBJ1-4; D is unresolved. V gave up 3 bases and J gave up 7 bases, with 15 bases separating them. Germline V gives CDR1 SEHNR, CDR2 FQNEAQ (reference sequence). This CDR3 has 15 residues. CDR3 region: CASSLGRSGGEKLFF. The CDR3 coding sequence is TGTGCCAGCAGCTTGGGAAGAAGTGGAGGTGAAAAACTGTTTTTT.

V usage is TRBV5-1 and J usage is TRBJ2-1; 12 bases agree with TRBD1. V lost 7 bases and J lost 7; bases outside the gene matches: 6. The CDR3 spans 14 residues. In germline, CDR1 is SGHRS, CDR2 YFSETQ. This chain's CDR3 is CASAGTGGGNEQFF. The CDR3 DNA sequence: TGCGCCAGCGCGGGGACAGGGGGCGGGAATGAGCAGTTCTTC.

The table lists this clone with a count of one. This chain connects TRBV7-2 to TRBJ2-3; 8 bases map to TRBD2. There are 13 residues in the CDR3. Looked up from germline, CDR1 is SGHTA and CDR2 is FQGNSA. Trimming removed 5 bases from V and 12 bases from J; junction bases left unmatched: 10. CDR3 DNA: TGTGCCAGCAGCCCGCGAGACGCGGGGGGACAGTATTTT. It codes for CASSPRDAGGQYF.

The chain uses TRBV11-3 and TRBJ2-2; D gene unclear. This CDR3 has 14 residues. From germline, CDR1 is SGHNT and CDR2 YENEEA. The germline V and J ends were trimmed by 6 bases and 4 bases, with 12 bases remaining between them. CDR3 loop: CASSPGVGTGELFF. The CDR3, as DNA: TGTGCCAGCAGTCCGGGTGTCGGCACCGGGGAGCTGTTTTTT.